Listed below are T cell receptor beta chains from one sample, sequenced in a study of identical twins. TCRdb recomputed calls from the 5' RACE reads with MiXCR, one row per CDR3 protein. Counted here are about 160,000 distinct CDR3 sequences, around 3.5% occurring once; the ten biggest clones make up around 8.1%. Input material: memory T cells sorted from blood. These receptors all come from a man in his late teens or twenties in good health. Each CDR3 is given without its conserved first and last residue. A D gene is named only where the DNA matches it firmly.

v_call d_call cdr3_aa
TRBV30 TRBD2 AWGGTSPLGEQF
TRBV10-3 TRBD2 AISVGGALMNEQF
TRBV20-1 TRBD2 SARSGTSGGRDTQY
TRBV29-1 . SVVRGDTEAF
TRBV27 . ASSHGTGGELF
TRBV20-1 TRBD1 SASGQGVKDTQY
TRBV19 . ASSWQGGSDTQY
TRBV20-1 . SAADTGQFQETQY
TRBV7-8 . ASSLAATGQETQY
TRBV2 TRBD1 ASNGQGREYEQY
TRBV11-2 TRBD1 ASSHPGQYTGELF
TRBV6-2/TRBV6-3 TRBD1 ASSTGQFLSNQPQH
TRBV11-2 TRBD2 ASSLRRGRSTDTQY
TRBV5-1 TRBD1 ASSPGQGGETQY
TRBV6-1 . ASTSGGFNTGELF
TRBV5-8 TRBD2 ASSLGLAGAERETQY